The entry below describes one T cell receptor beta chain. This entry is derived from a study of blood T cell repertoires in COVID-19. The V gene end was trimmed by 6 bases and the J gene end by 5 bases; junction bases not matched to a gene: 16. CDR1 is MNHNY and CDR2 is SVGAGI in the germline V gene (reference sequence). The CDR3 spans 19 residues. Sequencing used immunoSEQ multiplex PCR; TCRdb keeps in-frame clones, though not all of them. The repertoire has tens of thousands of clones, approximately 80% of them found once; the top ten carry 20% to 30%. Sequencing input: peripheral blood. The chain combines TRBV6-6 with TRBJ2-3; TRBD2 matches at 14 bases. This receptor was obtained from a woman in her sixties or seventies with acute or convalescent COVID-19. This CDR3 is CASSSTSGGDFPYLDTQYF. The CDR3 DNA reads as TGTGCCAGCAGCTCGACTAGCGGGGGGGATTTCCCATACTTAGATACGCAGTATTTT.